Listed below are T cell receptor beta chains from one sample, sequenced in a study of blood T cell repertoires in COVID-19. Measured with immunoSEQ multiplex PCR; TCRdb has only the in-frame clones, and not every one. The data hold 150,000 to 200,000 clones, with around four fifths observed a single time. Input material: peripheral blood. The source of these receptors is a woman aged 80 or over with active or convalescent COVID-19. Each CDR3 is given with its conserved first and last residue. The D gene is left open where the match is weak. The size entry is marked missing in some rows and otherwise reads once, few, many or a size class.

j_call: TRBJ1-1; v_call: TRBV6-5; clone_size: .; d_call: .; cdr3_aa: CASASGVRNTEAFF; cdr3_nt: TGTGCCAGCGCTTCCGGGGTTAGGAACACTGAAGCTTTCTTT
j_call: TRBJ2-1; v_call: TRBV2; clone_size: .; d_call: TRBD1; cdr3_aa: CASSKDRGPYNEQFF; cdr3_nt: TGTGCCAGCAGCAAGGACAGGGGCCCTTACAATGAGCAGTTCTTC
j_call: TRBJ1-2; v_call: TRBV30; clone_size: .; d_call: .; cdr3_aa: CAWSLRVSGGYTF; cdr3_nt: TGTGCCTGGAGCCTAAGGGTGTCGGGGGGCTACACCTTC
j_call: TRBJ2-2; v_call: TRBV27; clone_size: .; d_call: TRBD1; cdr3_aa: CASSETGGHTGELFF; cdr3_nt: TGTGCCAGCAGTGAGACAGGGGGCCACACCGGGGAGCTGTTTTTT
j_call: TRBJ1-5; v_call: TRBV5-5; clone_size: .; d_call: .; cdr3_aa: CASSHAGGNQPQHF; cdr3_nt: TGTGCCAGCAGCCATGCCGGGGGCAATCAGCCCCAGCATTTT
j_call: TRBJ1-1; v_call: TRBV11-2; clone_size: .; d_call: TRBD1; cdr3_aa: CASSKHAGQVNTEAFF; cdr3_nt: TGTGCCAGCAGCAAACATGCAGGACAGGTGAACACTGAAGCTTTCTTT
j_call: TRBJ1-1; v_call: TRBV19; clone_size: .; d_call: .; cdr3_aa: CASSIDMGAVAFF; cdr3_nt: TGTGCCAGTAGTATAGATATGGGGGCTGTAGCTTTCTTT
j_call: TRBJ1-6; v_call: TRBV2; clone_size: .; d_call: .; cdr3_aa: CASSRGGDSPLHF; cdr3_nt: TGTGCCAGCAGCCGGGGGGGGGATTCACCCCTCCACTTT
j_call: TRBJ2-1; v_call: TRBV6-1; clone_size: once; d_call: TRBD2; cdr3_aa: CASSETSGGAGEQFF; cdr3_nt: TGTGCCAGCAGTGAAACGAGCGGGGGGGCCGGTGAGCAGTTCTTC
j_call: TRBJ1-2; v_call: TRBV6-5; clone_size: once; d_call: TRBD1; cdr3_aa: CATSGTGTSGYTF; cdr3_nt: TGTGCCACATCGGGGACAGGGACGAGTGGCTACACCTTC
j_call: TRBJ2-7; v_call: TRBV4-3; clone_size: .; d_call: TRBD2; cdr3_aa: CASSQDGASGGKQYF; cdr3_nt: TGCGCCAGCAGCCAAGATGGTGCTAGCGGGGGTAAGCAGTACTTC
j_call: TRBJ2-7; v_call: TRBV19; clone_size: .; d_call: TRBD2; cdr3_aa: CASSMGGGGAYEQYF; cdr3_nt: TGTGCCAGTAGTATGGGAGGCGGGGGGGCGTACGAGCAGTACTTC
j_call: TRBJ1-3; v_call: TRBV6-5; clone_size: .; d_call: .; cdr3_aa: CASSSGDGNTIYF; cdr3_nt: TGTGCCAGCAGCTCCGGAGATGGAAACACCATATATTTT
j_call: TRBJ2-2; v_call: TRBV6-2/TRBV6-3; clone_size: .; d_call: TRBD2; cdr3_aa: CASSLAGVNTGELFF; cdr3_nt: TGTGCCAGCAGTTTGGCGGGGGTCAACACCGGGGAGCTGTTTTTT
j_call: TRBJ1-3; v_call: TRBV6-5; clone_size: few; d_call: .; cdr3_aa: CASSHQGKGNTIYF; cdr3_nt: TGTGCCAGCAGTCATCAGGGGAAAGGAAACACCATATATTTT
j_call: TRBJ2-5; v_call: TRBV7-9; clone_size: .; d_call: .; cdr3_aa: CASSVSYQETQYF; cdr3_nt: TGTGCCAGCAGCGTTAGCTACCAAGAGACCCAGTACTTC
j_call: TRBJ1-3; v_call: TRBV30; clone_size: .; d_call: .; cdr3_aa: CAWSVLTTLGNTIYF; cdr3_nt: TGTGCCTGGAGTGTACTCACGACTCTTGGAAACACCATATATTTT
j_call: TRBJ2-6; v_call: TRBV7-2; clone_size: .; d_call: .; cdr3_aa: CASSFTRGSSSGANVLTF; cdr3_nt: TGTGCCAGCAGCTTTACGAGAGGATCCTCCTCTGGGGCCAACGTCCTGACTTTC
j_call: TRBJ2-4; v_call: TRBV27; clone_size: .; d_call: .; cdr3_aa: CASSSVGGMGKNIQYF; cdr3_nt: TGTGCCAGCAGTTCGGTTGGCGGGATGGGGAAAAACATTCAGTACTTC
j_call: TRBJ1-2; v_call: TRBV2; clone_size: .; d_call: .; cdr3_aa: CASRGQGYGYGYTF; cdr3_nt: TGTGCCAGCAGAGGGCAGGGGTACGGCTATGGCTACACCTTC
j_call: TRBJ2-5; v_call: TRBV2; clone_size: few; d_call: .; cdr3_aa: CASSPGFRRSSGETQYF; cdr3_nt: TGTGCCAGCAGTCCCGGGTTTAGAAGATCGTCGGGAGAGACCCAGTACTTC
j_call: TRBJ1-2; v_call: TRBV19; clone_size: .; d_call: .; cdr3_aa: CASSLPPPGGYTF; cdr3_nt: TGTGCCAGTAGTCTTCCTCCCCCAGGTGGCTACACCTTC
j_call: TRBJ1-6; v_call: TRBV28; clone_size: .; d_call: .; cdr3_aa: CASSLQRGDSPLHF; cdr3_nt: TGTGCCAGCAGTTTACAACGGGGGGATTCACCCCTCCACTTT
j_call: TRBJ2-5; v_call: TRBV5-1; clone_size: .; d_call: .; cdr3_aa: CASSLAGSAEAQYF; cdr3_nt: TGCGCCAGCAGCTTGGCCGGGTCCGCGGAGGCCCAGTACTTC
j_call: TRBJ1-1; v_call: TRBV5-6; clone_size: once; d_call: TRBD1; cdr3_aa: CASSLGQANTEAFF; cdr3_nt: TGTGCCAGCAGCTTAGGACAGGCGAACACTGAAGCTTTCTTT
j_call: TRBJ1-2; v_call: TRBV28; clone_size: .; d_call: TRBD1; cdr3_aa: CASSLGTGTGYTF; cdr3_nt: TGTGCCAGCAGTTTGGGGACAGGAACTGGCTACACCTTC
j_call: TRBJ1-2; v_call: TRBV7-9; clone_size: .; d_call: TRBD1; cdr3_aa: CASSLARTGPILAYGYTF; cdr3_nt: TGTGCCAGCAGCTTAGCTCGGACAGGGCCCATATTGGCGTATGGCTACACCTTC
j_call: TRBJ2-3; v_call: TRBV6-2/TRBV6-3; clone_size: .; d_call: TRBD2; cdr3_aa: CASSPSGGGDTQYF; cdr3_nt: TGTGCCAGCAGCCCAAGCGGGGGGGGAGATACGCAGTATTTT
j_call: TRBJ2-1; v_call: TRBV10-3; clone_size: once; d_call: TRBD2; cdr3_aa: CAISGTSGWVNEQFF; cdr3_nt: TGTGCCATCAGTGGGACTAGCGGCTGGGTCAATGAGCAGTTCTTC
j_call: TRBJ1-3; v_call: TRBV11-2; clone_size: .; d_call: .; cdr3_aa: CASRTGSSNSGNTIYF; cdr3_nt: TGTGCCAGCAGGACCGGGAGCTCTAACTCTGGAAACACCATATATTTT
j_call: TRBJ1-3; v_call: TRBV6-1; clone_size: .; d_call: TRBD1; cdr3_aa: CASSEYWTGAAGNTIYF; cdr3_nt: TGTGCCAGCAGTGAATACTGGACAGGGGCCGCGGGAAACACCATATATTTT
j_call: TRBJ1-5; v_call: TRBV10-3; clone_size: .; d_call: .; cdr3_aa: CAISETGTSNQPQHF; cdr3_nt: TGTGCCATCAGTGAGACAGGGACTAGCAATCAGCCCCAGCATTTT
j_call: TRBJ1-2; v_call: TRBV7-9; clone_size: once; d_call: .; cdr3_aa: CASSPTLTGLYGYTF; cdr3_nt: TGTGCCAGCAGCCCGACCCTGACAGGTCTCTATGGCTACACCTTC
j_call: TRBJ1-4; v_call: TRBV5-1; clone_size: once; d_call: TRBD1; cdr3_aa: CASSFTGGEEKLFF; cdr3_nt: TGCGCCAGCAGCTTTACAGGGGGAGAAGAAAAACTGTTTTTT
j_call: TRBJ1-2; v_call: TRBV9; clone_size: .; d_call: TRBD1; cdr3_aa: CASSVVWDSRSYTF; cdr3_nt: TGTGCCAGCAGCGTGGTATGGGACAGTAGGAGCTACACCTTC
j_call: TRBJ1-1; v_call: TRBV9; clone_size: .; d_call: .; cdr3_aa: CASSVEAQGEGEAFF; cdr3_nt: TGTGCCAGCAGCGTAGAGGCCCAAGGGGAGGGAGAAGCTTTCTTT
j_call: TRBJ2-3; v_call: TRBV3-1/TRBV3-2; clone_size: once; d_call: TRBD1; cdr3_aa: CASRDRGSTDTQYF; cdr3_nt: TGTGCCAGCAGAGACAGGGGAAGCACAGATACGCAGTATTTT
j_call: TRBJ2-2; v_call: TRBV7-9; clone_size: once; d_call: TRBD1; cdr3_aa: CASSTNRDRVRELFF; cdr3_nt: TGTGCCAGCAGCACTAACCGGGACAGGGTCCGGGAGCTGTTTTTT
j_call: TRBJ2-2; v_call: TRBV7-2; clone_size: .; d_call: TRBD2; cdr3_aa: CASSLHSGGGNTGELFF; cdr3_nt: TGTGCCAGCAGCTTACACTCAGGCGGGGGGAACACCGGGGAGCTGTTTTTT
j_call: TRBJ2-5; v_call: TRBV7-7; clone_size: .; d_call: TRBD2; cdr3_aa: CASSLSAGGRETQYF; cdr3_nt: TGTGCTAGCAGCTTATCAGCGGGGGGCCGAGAGACCCAGTACTTC
j_call: TRBJ1-1; v_call: TRBV11-3; clone_size: .; d_call: TRBD1; cdr3_aa: CASNRWDSSPDTEAFF; cdr3_nt: TGTGCCAGCAACCGCTGGGACAGTTCACCAGACACTGAAGCTTTCTTT
j_call: TRBJ1-3; v_call: TRBV19; clone_size: .; d_call: .; cdr3_aa: CASSIHSPYSGNTIYF; cdr3_nt: TGTGCCAGTAGTATACACAGTCCCTACTCTGGAAACACCATATATTTT
j_call: TRBJ2-1; v_call: TRBV7-2; clone_size: .; d_call: TRBD2; cdr3_aa: CASSPGGSSYNEQFF; cdr3_nt: TGTGCCAGCAGCCCCGGGGGGAGCTCCTACAATGAGCAGTTCTTC
j_call: TRBJ1-5; v_call: TRBV27; clone_size: once; d_call: .; cdr3_aa: CASRPDSSNQPQHF; cdr3_nt: TGTGCCAGCCGACCCGACAGTAGCAATCAGCCCCAGCATTTT
j_call: TRBJ1-6; v_call: TRBV4-3; clone_size: once; d_call: TRBD1; cdr3_aa: CASSQDMGTGTLNSPLHF; cdr3_nt: TGCGCCAGCAGCCAAGATATGGGGACAGGGACTCTTAATTCACCCCTCCACTTT
j_call: TRBJ1-2; v_call: TRBV19; clone_size: .; d_call: .; cdr3_aa: CASSWTSTDYGYTF; cdr3_nt: TGTGCCAGTAGCTGGACATCCACGGACTATGGCTACACCTTC
j_call: TRBJ1-4; v_call: TRBV7-8; clone_size: .; d_call: .; cdr3_aa: CASSLNPRAPGEKLFF; cdr3_nt: TGTGCCAGCAGCTTAAATCCGAGGGCGCCGGGTGAAAAACTGTTTTTT
j_call: TRBJ1-2; v_call: TRBV5-4; clone_size: .; d_call: .; cdr3_aa: CASSADSGYTF; cdr3_nt: TGTGCCAGCAGCGCGGACAGTGGCTACACCTTC
j_call: TRBJ2-6; v_call: TRBV3-1/TRBV3-2; clone_size: once; d_call: .; cdr3_aa: CASSQGSGTGANVLTF; cdr3_nt: TGTGCCAGCAGCCAAGGATCAGGGACTGGGGCCAACGTCCTGACTTTC
j_call: TRBJ2-1; v_call: TRBV3-1/TRBV3-2; clone_size: .; d_call: .; cdr3_aa: CASSLKSAVGEQFF; cdr3_nt: TGTGCCAGCAGCCTTAAGTCGGCGGTCGGTGAGCAGTTCTTC
j_call: TRBJ1-4; v_call: TRBV19; clone_size: .; d_call: .; cdr3_aa: CASSIGAGYEKLFF; cdr3_nt: TGTGCCAGTAGTATAGGAGCAGGGTATGAAAAACTGTTTTTT
j_call: TRBJ1-3; v_call: TRBV3-1/TRBV3-2; clone_size: .; d_call: .; cdr3_aa: CASSLGGKRSGNTIYF; cdr3_nt: TGTGCCAGCAGCCTAGGGGGTAAGAGGTCTGGAAACACCATATATTTT
j_call: TRBJ2-5; v_call: TRBV21-1; clone_size: .; d_call: .; cdr3_aa: CASSKALYIIQETQYF; cdr3_nt: TGTGCCAGCAGCAAAGCGCTGTACATCATCCAAGAGACCCAGTACTTC
j_call: TRBJ1-4; v_call: TRBV2; clone_size: few; d_call: .; cdr3_aa: CASSTPGTSNEKLFF; cdr3_nt: TGTGCCAGCAGTACGCCCGGGACTAGTAATGAAAAACTGTTTTTT
j_call: TRBJ2-4; v_call: TRBV7-9; clone_size: .; d_call: TRBD1; cdr3_aa: CASSSGRDRAKNIQYF; cdr3_nt: TGTGCCAGCAGCTCCGGCCGGGACAGGGCCAAAAACATTCAGTACTTC
j_call: TRBJ2-1; v_call: TRBV28; clone_size: .; d_call: TRBD2; cdr3_aa: CASSSGTSGGVWQFF; cdr3_nt: TGTGCCAGCAGTTCCGGGACTAGCGGGGGGGTTTGGCAGTTCTTC
j_call: TRBJ2-2; v_call: TRBV3-1/TRBV3-2; clone_size: once; d_call: .; cdr3_aa: CASSRGGANTGELFF; cdr3_nt: TGTGCCAGCAGCCGTGGCGGCGCTAACACCGGGGAGCTGTTTTTT
j_call: TRBJ1-1; v_call: TRBV4-1; clone_size: .; d_call: .; cdr3_aa: CASSQAGAENTEAFF; cdr3_nt: TGCGCCAGCAGCCAAGCGGGAGCAGAGAACACTGAAGCTTTCTTT
j_call: TRBJ1-2; v_call: TRBV28; clone_size: .; d_call: .; cdr3_aa: CASTRAGWAYGYTF; cdr3_nt: TGTGCCAGCACCCGGGCAGGGTGGGCCTATGGCTACACCTTC